This T cell receptor (beta chain) was sequenced during a study of molecular identifiers for immune sequencing clone quantification. Notes on the study in general: Spike-in Jurkat TCR RNA from a single cell reportedly registered among about a million naive cells.

About this clonotype itself: Its matching antigen is unknown. This sequence may be a read error, since a much larger clone differs from it by one base. Lacking the conserved final phenylalanine or tryptophan, this CDR3 likely reflects a read error.

Input for naive CD8 libraries was roughly 19,000 to 1,000,000 sorted cells; the RNA fraction used was 10%, 30% or 50%. Naive CD8 T cell sorting was performed on the CD8+CD4-CCR7+CD45RA+ phenotype. As previously described, bulk TCR libraries were made using listed TCR primers. MiXCR, applied by TCRdb to the PCR reads, yields one record per CDR3 protein. The sample holds about 640,000 distinct CDR3 sequences, approximately 20% seen once. V was cut by 8 bases and J by 6 bases, with 18 bases left in between. This CDR3 region has 13 residues. V usage is TRBV5-3 and J usage is TRBJ2-7; the D is unclear. TRBV5-3 is an open reading frame whose function is uncertain. The sequenced material came from naive CD8+ T cells from blood, with Jurkat cell RNA spiked in. As for subset: FACS-sorted CD8+CD4-CCR7+CD45RA+ naive T cells. The receptor was isolated from a human donor in good health. Some libraries in this study had Jurkat cell RNA spiked in. For the CDR3, the DNA is TGTGCCAGCAGCATCGATGCAGGTCCCGAGCAGTACCTC. It translates to CASSIDAGPEQYL.